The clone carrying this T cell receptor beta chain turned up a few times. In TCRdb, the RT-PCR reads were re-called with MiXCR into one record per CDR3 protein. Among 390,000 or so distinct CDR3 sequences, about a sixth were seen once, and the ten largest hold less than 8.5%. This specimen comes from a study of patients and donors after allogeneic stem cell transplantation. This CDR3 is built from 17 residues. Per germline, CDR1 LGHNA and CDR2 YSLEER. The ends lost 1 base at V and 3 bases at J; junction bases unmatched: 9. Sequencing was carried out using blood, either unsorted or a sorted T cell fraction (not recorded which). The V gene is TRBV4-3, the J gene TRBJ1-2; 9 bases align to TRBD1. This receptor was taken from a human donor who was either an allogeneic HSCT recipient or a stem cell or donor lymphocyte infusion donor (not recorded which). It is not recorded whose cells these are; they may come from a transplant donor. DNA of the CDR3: TGCGCCAGCAGCCAAGCGATCGGGACAGGGCAGGACTATGGCTACACCTTC. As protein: CASSQAIGTGQDYGYTF.